Each of the 15 T cell receptor beta chains below was sequenced from the same sample in a study of T cell responses to AZD1222 COVID-19 vaccine. Libraries were prepared by immunoSEQ multiplex PCR; TCRdb keeps only in-frame clonotypes and omits some of them. The sample shows around 110,000 clones, 85% to 90% of them seen only once. Here the sequenced sample was peripheral blood, taken on day 0 of AZD1222 vaccination. The origin of the receptors is an adult in good health.

This chain links TRBV7-2 with TRBJ2-7, with D perhaps assigned TRBD1 or TRBD2 (5 bases each). The CDR3 is 14 amino acids. V lost 5 bases and J 7 bases, leaving 18 bases between the germline ends. CDR1 and CDR2 from the germline V gene are SGHTA and FQGNSA. CDR3 nucleotides: TGTGCCAGCAGCCTTGGTTGGACCGAGGGGGAGCAGTACTTC. This encodes CASSLGWTEGEQYF.

The rearrangement joins TRBV5-6 to TRBJ1-3, with 8 nucleotides matching TRBD1. CDR1 and CDR2 (germline): SGHDT, YYEEEE. There are 16 residues in the CDR3. The V segment lost 2 bases and the J segment 0 bases; nucleotides outside the gene matches: 4. The CDR3 reads CASSFGTGGSGNTIYF. The CDR3, as DNA: TGTGCCAGCAGCTTTGGGACAGGTGGCTCTGGAAACACCATATATTTT.

This clone was seen only a few times. The chain couples TRBV28 to TRBJ1-2; tentatively, D is TRBD1 (6 bases). V was cut by 2 bases and J by 3 bases, with 13 bases left in between. This CDR3 region has 15 residues. The germline gives CDR1 MDHEN, CDR2 SYDVKM. The CDR3 DNA sequence: TGTGCCAGCAGTTTACTGGAGGGGGGGCACTATGGCTACACCTTC. It is translated as CASSLLEGGHYGYTF.

The chain uses TRBV9 and TRBJ2-3; D is perhaps TRBD1 or TRBD2 (6 bases each). Germline V gives CDR1 SGDLS, CDR2 YYNGEE. V was shortened by 0 bases and J by 3 bases, with 14 bases between the two germline ends. This CDR3 is built from 16 residues. In nucleotides, the CDR3 is TGTGCCAGCAGCGTAGAACAGGGAGGTTGGACAGATACGCAGTATTTT. This encodes CASSVEQGGWTDTQYF.

By sample fraction, this clone is medium-sized. V and J are TRBV2 and TRBJ1-1; a possible D gene is TRBD1 (6 bases). Germline-derived CDR1 and CDR2 are SNHLY and FYNNEI. This CDR3 region has 15 residues. Trimming took off 2 bases at V and 5 bases at J, with 15 bases between the two ends. The CDR3 is CASSERGILGTEAFF. CDR3 DNA sequence: TGTGCCAGCAGTGAAAGGGGGATCTTGGGAACTGAAGCTTTCTTT.

The CDR3 DNA follows: TGTGCCAGCAGCCTGGAAGGGGGACGGATGAACACTGAAGCTTTCTTT. It specifies CASSLEGGRMNTEAFF. The chain couples TRBV7-2 to TRBJ1-1; TRBD1 might be the D (6 bases). The CDR3 runs to 16 residues. The V gene's germline CDR1 is SGHTA and CDR2 FQGNSA. The V end lost 5 bases, the J end lost 0 bases, and 16 bases lay between the germline ends.

J is TRBJ1-1 and V is TRBV27; D gene unclear. Germline V gene sequence: CDR1 MNHEY, CDR2 SMNVEV (reference sequence). Trimming shortened V by 7 bases and J by 5 bases, and 14 bases separated the two germline ends. There are 13 residues in the CDR3. In nucleotides, the CDR3 is TGTGCCAGCAAGGGCAAACCAACTACTGAAGCTTTCTTT. It specifies CASKGKPTTEAFF.

This sequence joins TRBV27 and TRBJ2-2, with D hard to call. Germline lookup yields CDR1 MNHEY and CDR2 SMNVEV (reference sequence). Trimming removed 2 bases from V and 0 bases from J, with 19 bases in between. The CDR3 extends over 19 amino acids. CDR3 in DNA: TGTGCCAGCAGTTTAACCGCTCGGCCTAGGTTCACGAACACCGGGGAGCTGTTTTTT. Encoded protein: CASSLTARPRFTNTGELFF.

The genes are TRBV10-3 and TRBJ1-5, with a weak D call TRBD1 (5 bases). V shed 0 bases and J shed 1 base, with 10 bases lying between them. This CDR3 has 16 residues. Per the germline V gene, CDR1 is ENHRY and CDR2 is SYGVKD. CDR3 in amino acids: CAISESSGGSNQPQHF. The CDR3 DNA reads TGTGCCATCAGTGAGTCGAGCGGGGGGAGCAATCAGCCCCAGCATTTT.

The V call is TRBV6-2 or TRBV6-3, the J call TRBJ1-5; unclear D gene. The CDR3 consists of 12 residues. Germline V gene data show CDR1 as MNHEY and CDR2 as SVGEGT. The V end lost 2 bases, the J end lost 7 bases, and 6 bases lay between the germline ends. CDR3 in amino acids: CASSYERQPQHF. The CDR3 nucleotides read TGTGCCAGCAGTTACGAGAGGCAGCCCCAGCATTTT.

The chain uses TRBV4-3 and TRBJ2-7; D unclear. The V end was cut by 1 base, the J end by 2 bases, with 12 bases between. From germline, CDR1 is LGHNA and CDR2 YSLEER. This CDR3 region has 15 residues. CDR3 in amino acids: CASSQVASVTYEQYF. CDR3 in DNA: TGCGCCAGCAGCCAAGTGGCGTCCGTTACCTACGAGCAGTACTTC.

The chain couples TRBV20-1 to TRBJ1-2; D uncertain. The CDR3 is 10 amino acids. CDR1 is DFQATT and CDR2 is SNEGSKA in the germline V gene (reference sequence). CDR3 sequence reads: CSLIRGGYTF. The CDR3 DNA reads as TGCAGCCTAATTCGGGGTGGCTACACCTTC.

The chain recombines TRBV27 with TRBJ2-1; weak D call: TRBD1 (6 bases). The V gene's germline CDR1 is MNHEY and CDR2 SMNVEV (reference sequence). V was cut by 5 bases and J by 2 bases, with 13 bases left in between. This CDR3 comprises 15 residues. The CDR3 sequence is CASSGRQDPYNEQFF. As DNA, the CDR3 is TGTGCCAGCAGTGGACGACAGGACCCCTACAATGAGCAGTTCTTC.

The rearrangement joins TRBV19 to TRBJ1-2; D ambiguous. Germline-derived CDR1 and CDR2 are LNHDA and SQIVND (reference sequence). The CDR3 spans 12 residues. V lost 6 bases, J lost 9 bases, and 14 bases lay in between. The CDR3 protein is CASRDRPGSYTF. In DNA form, the CDR3 reads TGTGCCAGTAGGGACCGACCGGGGAGCTACACCTTC.

The chain links TRBV4-2 to TRBJ1-1; D is undetermined. The CDR3 extends over 13 amino acids. V dropped 0 bases and J dropped 7 bases, with 9 bases sitting between them. Germline CDR1 LGHNA, CDR2 YNFKEQ. CDR3 DNA: TGTGCCAGCAGCCAAGAAGGCGAGTTTGAAGCTTTCTTT. It translates to CASSQEGEFEAFF.